The 5 T cell receptor beta chains below were found in one sample sequenced in a study of blood T cell repertoires in COVID-19. TCRdb's copy holds only in-frame clones and misses some; the assay was immunoSEQ multiplex PCR. In the table there are about 19,000 clones, under 95% of which are singletons. Sample: peripheral blood. These receptors all stem from a human donor in a cohort sampled during active COVID-19.

The genes are TRBV6-5 and TRBJ2-7; 11 nucleotides line up with TRBD1. Germline CDR1 reads MNHEY; CDR2 reads SVGAGI. Losses at the gene ends were 2 bases for V and 4 bases for J; bases not matched to a gene: 4. This CDR3 spans 15 amino acids. CDR3 in amino acids: CASSYRDRGTYEQYF. CDR3 nucleotide sequence: TGTGCCAGCAGTTACCGGGACAGGGGGACTTACGAGCAGTACTTC.

The rearrangement joins TRBV11-2 to TRBJ2-5, with 10 positions matching TRBD2. The CDR3 is 16 amino acids. The V segment lost 7 bases and the J segment 5 bases; nucleotides outside the gene matches: 13. The germline CDR1 and CDR2 sequences are SGHAT and FQNNGV. The CDR3 is CASTLEGVSGRETQYF. The CDR3 DNA reads as TGTGCCAGCACCCTAGAAGGGGTTAGCGGGAGGGAGACCCAGTACTTC. The full variable domain, in which reference TRBV11-2 and TRBJ2-5 provide the parts outside the CDR3, is EAGVAQSPRYKIIEKRQSVAFWCNPISGHATLYWYQQILGQGPKLLIQFQNNGVVDDSQLPKDRFSAERLKGVDSTLKIQPAKLEDSAVYLCASTLEGVSGRETQYFGPGTRLLVL.

This clone was seen just once. The chain carries TRBV4-3 and TRBJ2-5; 10 positions agree with TRBD1. Germline trimming cut 0 bases from V and 4 bases from J; bases unmatched to any gene: 5. This CDR3 has 16 amino acids. Germline V gene lookup returns CDR1 LGHNA and CDR2 YSLEER. As DNA, the CDR3 is TGCGCCAGCAGCCAAGATGGGGACAGGGGACGAGAGACCCAGTACTTC. Translation: CASSQDGDRGRETQYF.

This clone was counted only a few times. The CDR3 spells CASRGQGTQPQHF. In DNA, the CDR3 is TGTGCCAGCAGGGGACAGGGAACTCAGCCCCAGCATTTT. The V gene is TRBV2, the J gene TRBJ1-5; 9 bases line up with TRBD1. Germline values: CDR1 SNHLY, CDR2 FYNNEI. V trimming: 6 bases; J trimming: 6 bases; junction bases outside the gene matches: 3. The CDR3 loop spans 13 amino acids.

The table lists this clone with a count of one. The chain joins TRBV10-1 to TRBJ2-1; 10 nucleotides align to TRBD1. This CDR3 contains 13 residues. Germline V gene lookup returns CDR1 WNHNN and CDR2 SYGVQD (reference sequence). V trimming: 3 bases; J trimming: 10 bases; junction bases outside the gene matches: 3. In DNA, the CDR3 is TGCGCCAGCAGTGATCTGGACAGGGGGGAGCAGTTCTTC. This translates into CASSDLDRGEQFF.